These T cell receptor beta chains were read from a single sample in a study of cytotoxic CD8 clonotypes in ibrutinib-treated CLL. Method: immunoSEQ multiplex PCR; TCRdb's copy keeps in-frame clones and lacks some. Among just over 65,000 clones listed, approximately 71% were seen once. Sample: PBMCs, taken after 12 months of ibrutinib treatment. The receptors derive from a human donor with chronic lymphocytic leukemia. CDR3s include the opening cysteine and the closing phenylalanine or tryptophan. The order of the fields is J gene, clone size, D gene, V gene, CDR3 DNA, CDR3 protein. D genes are given only for firm matches. A clone size is listed for some rows: how often the clone was seen (once, few, many), or a class if it is expanded.

>TRBJ1-2|-|-|TRBV5-6
TGTGCCAGCAGCTTCCGGCGGTTCTATGGCTACACCTTC
CASSFRRFYGYTF
>TRBJ2-1|-|TRBD2|TRBV10-3
TGTGCCATCACCAACGGGACTAGCGGGGGAGTTGAGCAGTTCTTC
CAITNGTSGGVEQFF
>TRBJ2-2|few|-|TRBV4-1
TGCGCCAGCAGCCAAGGAGCAGGGGCGAACACCGGGGAGCTGTTTTTT
CASSQGAGANTGELFF
>TRBJ2-2|-|-|TRBV7-8
TGTGCCAGCAGCTACCTCAGGGCCGGGGAGCTGTTTTTT
CASSYLRAGELFF
>TRBJ2-7|-|-|TRBV2
TGTGCCAGCAGTCGTGACAAGGCCAACGAGCAGTACTTC
CASSRDKANEQYF
>TRBJ2-7|-|-|TRBV30
TGTGCCTGGAGTGCCTTTCCCCACTACGAGCAGTACTTC
CAWSAFPHYEQYF
>TRBJ2-7|-|-|TRBV10-1
TGCGCCAGCAGCCGTGGTGGAACAGGCTACTCCTACGAGCAGTACTTC
CASSRGGTGYSYEQYF
>TRBJ1-4|-|-|TRBV27
TGTGCCAGCAGAGAGTTTGGCGGAGCTAATGAAAAACTGTTTTTT
CASREFGGANEKLFF
>TRBJ1-2|-|TRBD1|TRBV6-1
TGTGCCGCGCGATCAGGGGGCGGTGACTATGGCTACACCTTC
CAARSGGGDYGYTF
>TRBJ2-7|-|TRBD1|TRBV10-1
TGCGCCAGCAGTGAGTCGAGTTTACAGGGGGACGAGCAGTACTTC
CASSESSLQGDEQYF
>TRBJ1-4|-|TRBD1|TRBV4-1
TGCGCCAGCAGCCAACCTGACAGGGCCCCTCTTAGGGAGGGTGGAGAAAAACTGTTTTTT
CASSQPDRAPLREGGEKLFF
>TRBJ2-7|-|-|TRBV19
TGTGCCAGTAGTAGGAGAAGCTCCTACGAGCAGTACTTC
CASSRRSSYEQYF
>TRBJ1-4|-|TRBD1|TRBV27
TGTGCCAGCAGCCAAACAGGGGTGCCGTTAGAAAAACTGTTTTTT
CASSQTGVPLEKLFF
>TRBJ1-1|once|-|TRBV7-6
TGTGCCAGCAGCTTAGATGGGGTAATGAACACTGAAGCTTTCTTT
CASSLDGVMNTEAFF
>TRBJ2-5|-|TRBD1|TRBV6-5
TGTGCCAGCAGAAGGGACAGGGTCGTGGAGACCCAGTACTTC
CASRRDRVVETQYF
>TRBJ1-5|-|-|TRBV6-1
TGTGCCAGCAGTGAAGCGGGGGGGAGGGATCAGCCCCAGCATTTT
CASSEAGGRDQPQHF
>TRBJ1-3|-|-|TRBV5-4
TGTGCCAGCAGTGGCCCGGGGCACTCTGGAAACACCATATATTTT
CASSGPGHSGNTIYF
>TRBJ1-5|-|TRBD1|TRBV12-5
TGTGCTAGTTCGGCCCGACAGGGTCGAGGAAATCAGCCCCAGCATTTT
CASSARQGRGNQPQHF
>TRBJ1-4|-|TRBD1|TRBV5-1
TGCGCCAGCAGCTTAGGGACAGGGGCCACAACTAATGAAAAACTGTTTTTT
CASSLGTGATTNEKLFF
>TRBJ2-5|-|-|TRBV10-3
TGTGCCATCAGTGAGTCGGGCGGGGAGACCCAGTACTTC
CAISESGGETQYF
>TRBJ2-3|-|TRBD2|TRBV28
TGTGCCAGCAGCCCTCCGGGACTAGCGGGGGGCACAGATACGCAGTATTTT
CASSPPGLAGGTDTQYF
>TRBJ1-5|few|-|TRBV30
TGTGCCTGGAGCCTACAGGGAAATCAGCCCCAGCATTTT
CAWSLQGNQPQHF
>TRBJ1-2|few|-|TRBV30
TGTGCCTGGAGTTTGCCCCCGGGCCACTATGGCTACACCTTC
CAWSLPPGHYGYTF
>TRBJ2-3|-|-|TRBV19
TGTGCCAGTAGTATTGCACAGCATAGCACAGATACGCAGTATTTT
CASSIAQHSTDTQYF
>TRBJ1-1|-|-|TRBV5-1
TGCGCCAGCAGCTTGGGGACGGACACTGAAGCTTTCTTT
CASSLGTDTEAFF
>TRBJ2-5|-|-|TRBV6-5
TGTGCCAGCAGTTACGTGGGCCGAGGGGAGACCCAGTACTTC
CASSYVGRGETQYF
>TRBJ1-2|-|-|TRBV25-1
TGTGCCACGTGGCGCTATGGCTACACCTTC
CATWRYGYTF
>TRBJ1-2|-|TRBD1|TRBV30
TGTGCCTGGATCTCTCCGAGACAGGGATTGGGGGCGGATGGCTACACCTTC
CAWISPRQGLGADGYTF
>TRBJ1-4|-|-|TRBV6-1
TGTGCCAGCAGTAAGCATACTAATGAAAAACTGTTTTTT
CASSKHTNEKLFF
>TRBJ1-1|few|-|TRBV5-1
TGCGCCAGCAGCTTGCGAGGGGTGGGCATCACTGAAGCTTTCTTT
CASSLRGVGITEAFF
>TRBJ2-3|-|-|TRBV7-2
TGTGCCAGCAGGCCAACAGAGGAAGATACGCAGTATTTT
CASRPTEEDTQYF
>TRBJ1-1|-|TRBD1|TRBV10-3
TGTGCCACCGGACAGGGCAGGTTGAACACTGAAGCTTTCTTT
CATGQGRLNTEAFF
>TRBJ2-2|-|TRBD1|TRBV6-5
TGTGCCAGCAGAACCGGGACAGCGAACACCGGGGAGCTGTTTTTT
CASRTGTANTGELFF
>TRBJ1-4|-|-|TRBV4-1
TGCGCCAGCAGCCAAGATACGCGCATTAATGAAAAACTGTTTTTT
CASSQDTRINEKLFF
>TRBJ1-1|-|-|TRBV11-2
TGTGCCAGCAGCCCTCTATGGGGGCGTAGTGGGAACACTGAAGCTTTCTTT
CASSPLWGRSGNTEAFF
>TRBJ1-1|-|TRBD1|TRBV7-2
TGTGCCAGCAGCTCCCGAACAGGGGTGGGCACTGAAGCTTTCTTT
CASSSRTGVGTEAFF
>TRBJ2-7|-|-|TRBV12-2
TGTGCAAGTCGCCCTTTATTTTCTCGGCAGTACTTC
CASRPLFSRQYF
>TRBJ2-3|-|TRBD2|TRBV4-3
TGCGCCAGCAGCCAAAAAATAGCGGGGAAGATAGATACGCAGTATTTT
CASSQKIAGKIDTQYF
>TRBJ1-1|many|TRBD1|TRBV18
TGTGCCAGCTCACCGAGGGACAGGGCAGCTTTCTTT
CASSPRDRAAFF
>TRBJ1-4|-|-|TRBV4-2
TGTGCCAGCAGCACGGGGCAGGGCGGAGGTCGGGAAAAACTGTTTTTT
CASSTGQGGGREKLFF
>TRBJ1-2|-|TRBD1|TRBV28
TGTGCCAGCAGGATGCAGGGGGCCAGTGGCTACACCTTC
CASRMQGASGYTF
>TRBJ2-2|-|-|TRBV5-1
TGCGCCAGCAGCTACCAGGGAGTACGGACCGGGGAGCTGTTTTTT
CASSYQGVRTGELFF
>TRBJ1-6|few|-|TRBV4-1
TGCGCCAGCAGCCAAGACCCACCACTGAGGGCAGGACATAATTCACCCCTCCACTTT
CASSQDPPLRAGHNSPLHF
>TRBJ2-7|-|TRBD1|TRBV7-8
TGTGCCAGCAGCAACGACAGGGGAAATTCCTACGAGCAGTACTTC
CASSNDRGNSYEQYF
>TRBJ1-2|few|TRBD1|TRBV7-2
TGTGCCAGCAGCTTAGATGGGTCGGGTAGGACAGGGGGCCGTGGCTACACCTTC
CASSLDGSGRTGGRGYTF
>TRBJ1-2|-|-|TRBV20-1
TGCAGTGCTACCAAGGCGGGTGGCTACACCTTC
CSATKAGGYTF
>TRBJ1-5|-|-|TRBV19
TGTGCCAGTAGGGGACTTAGCAATCAGCCCCAGCATTTT
CASRGLSNQPQHF
>TRBJ1-5|few|-|TRBV9
TGTGCCAGCAGCCCAAACGGCCGTCAGTTACGGATTGTGTTGCCCCAGCATTTT
CASSPNGRQLRIVLPQHF
>TRBJ2-3|-|-|TRBV28
TGTGCCAGCAGTTTAGGGCCCCGCACGCAGTATTTT
CASSLGPRTQYF
>TRBJ1-1|few|-|TRBV5-8
TGTGCCAGCAGCTCCTTGGGGGAATGGAACACTGAAGCTTTCTTT
CASSSLGEWNTEAFF